The clone carrying this T cell receptor (beta chain) was detected a few times. Its antigen is currently unknown. TCRdb reprocessed the 5' RACE reads with MiXCR, giving one entry per CDR3 protein. This table has about 130,000 distinct CDR3 sequences, around 15% appearing once. This CDR3 contains 10 residues. In germline, CDR1 is GTSNPN, CDR2 SVGIG (reference sequence). Germline trimming cut 7 bases from V and 6 bases from J; bases unmatched to any gene: 2. The data were taken from a study of T-cell memory formation after mild COVID-19. Overall study findings and caveats: Shrinking CD4+ clones were chiefly CM and EM; CD8+ ones were chiefly EMRA.

Sequenced input: PBMCs or a T cell subset sorted from them (not recorded which). The receptor comes from a man aged 18-30 years who had mild COVID-19 (a few samples of this study predate the infection). Cell type and time point are not known. V is TRBV30 and J is TRBJ1-2; TRBD1 aligns across 7 bases. CDR3 DNA sequence: TGTGCCTTCAGGGGGAATGGCTACACCTTC. Amino acid sequence: CAFRGNGYTF.